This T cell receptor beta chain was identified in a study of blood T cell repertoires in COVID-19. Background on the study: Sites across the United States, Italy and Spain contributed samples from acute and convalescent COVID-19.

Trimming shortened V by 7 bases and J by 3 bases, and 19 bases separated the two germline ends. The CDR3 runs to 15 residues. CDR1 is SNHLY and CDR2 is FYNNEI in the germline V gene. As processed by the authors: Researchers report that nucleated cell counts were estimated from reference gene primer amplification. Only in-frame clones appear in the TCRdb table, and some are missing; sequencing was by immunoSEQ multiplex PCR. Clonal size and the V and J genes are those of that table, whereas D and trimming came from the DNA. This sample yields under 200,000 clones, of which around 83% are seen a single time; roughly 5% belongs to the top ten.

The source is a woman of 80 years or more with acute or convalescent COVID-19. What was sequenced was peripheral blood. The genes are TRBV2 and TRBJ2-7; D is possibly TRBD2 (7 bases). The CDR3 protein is CASTGGGVHVYEQYF. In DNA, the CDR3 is TGTGCCAGCACCGGAGGGGGGGTTCATGTCTACGAGCAGTACTTC.